This entry is about one T cell receptor beta chain. What it binds is unknown. Some clones are missing from TCRdb's copy, which holds only in-frame ones; the method was immunoSEQ multiplex PCR. The top ten clones hold about 1% of a sample with approximately 170,000 clones, roughly 94% of them seen once. This record belongs to a study of T cell responses to AZD1222 COVID-19 vaccine. General study points: In a largely white British group with more females than males, clonal diversity was possibly underestimated.

The TCR comes from an adult who received the AZD1222 COVID-19 vaccine. The starting material was peripheral blood, obtained 28 days after the second AZD1222 dose.

The CDR3 reads CASSPRPGGITDTQYF. The CDR3 nucleotides are TGCGCCAGCAGCCCAAGGCCCGGGGGAATCACAGATACGCAGTATTTT. The chain carries TRBV5-1 and TRBJ2-3, with D maybe TRBD2 (6 bases). Trimming pared 4 bases from V and 2 bases from J, leaving 17 bases between. The CDR3 length is 16 residues. From germline, CDR1 is SGHRS and CDR2 YFSETQ.